The 32 T cell receptor beta chains below all came from one sample that was sequenced in a study of beta chain features in type 1 diabetes. Sequenced material consisted of expressed TCRB transcripts (all of the isolated RNA was reverse transcribed). Data came from immunoSEQ multiplex PCR; TCRdb stores just in-frame clones and leaves some out. The data show under 900,000 clones, roughly 15% seen once. The source material was naive CD4+ T cells from blood. The source is a young woman in good health.

The chain combines TRBV14 with TRBJ1-2, with D uncertain. Germline CDR1 is SGHDN and CDR2 is FVKESK. The CDR3 consists of 15 residues. Trimming cost V 2 bases and J 2 bases, with 12 bases left between them. In nucleotides, the CDR3 is TGTGCCAGCAGCCAATACCAAACGCTAAACTATGGCTACACCTTC. Translated, it gives CASSQYQTLNYGYTF.

This clone showed up just a few times. The chain employs TRBV6-5 and TRBJ1-3; no clear D gene. The ends were cut back, 5 bases at V and 4 bases at J, with 12 bases in the middle. CDR3 size: 14 residues. Germline V gene data show CDR1 as MNHEY and CDR2 as SVGAGI. The CDR3 sequence: CASSNDLGGNTIYF. The CDR3 DNA sequence: TGTGCCAGCAGTAACGACCTGGGGGGAAACACCATATATTTT.

The sample holds a few counts of this clone. The same CDR3 also results from other DNA sequences found in this sample. V and J are TRBV19 and TRBJ2-5; no firm D call. V shed 5 bases and J shed 2 bases, with 9 bases lying between them. The CDR3 length is 13 residues. Germline V gene sequence: CDR1 LNHDA, CDR2 SQIVND (reference sequence). CDR3 in DNA: TGTGCCAGTAGTCGTGGATATCAAGAGACCCAGTACTTC. Translating it yields CASSRGYQETQYF.

This clone occurred a few times. This sequence joins TRBV4-3 and TRBJ2-7, with D possibly being TRBD1 or TRBD2 (5 bases each). The V and J ends lost 4 bases and 3 bases respectively, with 22 bases between them. Germline V gives CDR1 LGHNA, CDR2 YSLEER. The CDR3 is 17 residues long. The CDR3 DNA reads as TGCGCCAGCAGCCCCCAATTGAACCGGGGCTCCAACTACGAGCAGTACTTC. It codes for CASSPQLNRGSNYEQYF.

The gene calls are TRBV29-1 and TRBJ1-2, with no clear D. CDR1 and CDR2 (germline): SQVTM, ANQGSEA. V was clipped by 2 bases and J by 2 bases, with 12 bases between them. The CDR3 length is 14 residues. The CDR3 loop reads CSVETQTPNYGYTF. In nucleotides, the CDR3 is TGCAGCGTTGAAACCCAGACACCGAACTATGGCTACACCTTC. The whole variable domain, remainder taken from reference TRBV29-1 and TRBJ1-2, is SAVISQKPSRDICQRGTSLTIQCQVDSQVTMMFWYRQQPGQSLTLIATANQGSEATYESGFVIDKFPISRPNLTFSTLTVSNMSPEDSSIYLCSVETQTPNYGYTFGSGTRLTVV.

In this sample, this clone turned up a few times. V and J are TRBV5-6 and TRBJ2-2, with D unclear. The germline gives CDR1 SGHDT, CDR2 YYEEEE. The CDR3 is made up of 14 amino acids. Trimming pared 1 base from V and 5 bases from J, leaving 9 bases between. CDR3 sequence: CASSLWWATGELFF. The CDR3 nucleotides are TGTGCCAGCAGCTTGTGGTGGGCTACCGGGGAGCTGTTTTTT. Full variable domain (rest looked up from reference TRBV5-6 and TRBJ2-2): DAGVTQSPTHLIKTRGQQVTLRCSPKSGHDTVSWYQQALGQGPQFIFQYYEEEERQRGNFPDRFSGHQFPNYSSELNVNALLLGDSALYLCASSLWWATGELFFGEGSRLTVL.

In this sample, this clone turned up many times. The chain uses TRBV10-3 and TRBJ2-1; 7 bases map to TRBD2. The CDR3 loop spans 14 amino acids. Germline loops: CDR1 ENHRY, CDR2 SYGVKD. Trimming took 2 bases from V and 9 from J; bases not matched to a gene: 7. CDR3 region: CAISESGKEAEQFF. The CDR3 DNA is TGTGCCATCAGTGAGAGCGGGAAGGAAGCTGAGCAGTTCTTC.

V and J are TRBV7-9 and TRBJ2-1; 8 bases fit TRBD2. The V gene end was trimmed by 5 bases and the J gene end by 6 bases; junction bases not matched to a gene: 6. There are 14 residues in the CDR3. Germline values: CDR1 SEHNR, CDR2 FQNEAQ (reference sequence). The CDR3 DNA follows: TGTGCCAGCAGCACCGGACTAGCAATCAATGAGCAGTTCTTC. Translating it yields CASSTGLAINEQFF. The whole variable domain, filled in from reference TRBV7-9 and TRBJ2-1, reads DTGVSQNPRHKITKRGQNVTFRCDPISEHNRLYWYRQTLGQGPEFLTYFQNEAQLEKSRLLSDRFSAERPKGSFSTLEIQRTEQGDSAMYLCASSTGLAINEQFFGPGTRLTVL.

V usage is TRBV7-2 and J usage is TRBJ2-5, with TRBD2 as a possible D gene (6 bases). CDR1 and CDR2 (germline): SGHTA, FQGNSA. The CDR3 consists of 16 residues. Trimming cost V 6 bases and J 5 bases, with 22 bases left between them. The CDR3 sequence: CASRRDGATGGETQYF. The CDR3 DNA reads TGTGCCAGCAGAAGAGATGGCGCCACTGGAGGGGAGACCCAGTACTTC.

For this clone: The junction differs from germline at one of its ends, possibly a read error. V gene TRBV6-6 combines with J gene TRBJ2-1; 8 positions agree with TRBD2. Germline assignment: CDR1 MNHNY and CDR2 SVGAGI (reference sequence). This CDR3 comprises 14 residues. This chain's CDR3 is CAISAISGDNKQFF. CDR3 DNA: TGTGCCATCAGTGCTATTAGCGGGGACAATAAGCAGTTCTTC.

The chain joins TRBV28 to TRBJ2-5; 9 bases align to TRBD1. The V gene's germline CDR1 is MDHEN and CDR2 SYDVKM. CDR3 length: 15 residues. With 6 bases clipped from V and 5 bases from J, the junction kept 10 bases outside the gene matches. As DNA, the CDR3 is TGTGCCAGCAGCAGTCCCGGGACAGGGTTGGAGACCCAGTACTTC. Amino acids: CASSSPGTGLETQYF.

The genes are TRBV27 and TRBJ2-5; D may be TRBD2 (5 bases). The CDR3 has 12 residues. Germline V CDR1 and CDR2: MNHEY, SMNVEV (reference sequence). Trimming left V 5 bases short and J 5 bases short, with 9 bases between. CDR3 amino acids: CASSEGGETQYF. CDR3 bases: TGTGCCAGCAGTGAGGGCGGGGAGACCCAGTACTTC.

The rearrangement links TRBV5-1 to TRBJ2-2; 11 positions agree with TRBD2. The J segment lost 2 bases and the V segment lost 6 bases, leaving 6 bases of the junction unmatched. The CDR3 sequence is 16 residues long. Germline assignment: CDR1 SGHRS and CDR2 YFSETQ. The CDR3 is CASTISGRGNTGELFF. For the CDR3, the DNA is TGCGCCAGCACTATTAGCGGGAGGGGAAACACCGGGGAGCTGTTTTTT.

The chain employs TRBV5-6 and TRBJ2-1, with 9 bases that match TRBD2. V was pared by 3 bases and J by 0 bases, with 7 bases of the junction left unmatched. Germline assignment: CDR1 SGHDT and CDR2 YYEEEE. This CDR3 comprises 17 residues. As DNA, the CDR3 is TGTGCCAGCAGCTCGATAGCGGGAGAGGGCTCCTACAATGAGCAGTTCTTC. This encodes CASSSIAGEGSYNEQFF.

For the CDR3, the DNA is TGTGCCAGCTCGGCCGGCACAGGACTCCCGGATACGCAGTATTTT. Protein: CASSAGTGLPDTQYF. V gene TRBV18 combines with J gene TRBJ2-3; D may correspond to TRBD1 or TRBD2 (5 bases each). Germline loops: CDR1 KGHSH, CDR2 LQKENI. Between the trimmed V and J ends, which lost 6 bases and 6 bases, there was a span of 19 bases. This CDR3 comprises 15 residues. Full variable domain (outside the CDR3, taken from reference TRBV18 and TRBJ2-3): NAGVMQNPRHLVRRRGQEARLRCSPMKGHSHVYWYRQLPEEGLKFMVYLQKENIIDESGMPKERFSAEFPKEGPSILRIQQVVRGDSAAYFCASSAGTGLPDTQYFGPGTRLTVL.

This clone was found a few times. The chain links TRBV6-6 to TRBJ2-7; 7 bases are shared with TRBD1. This CDR3 is 11 amino acids long. CDR1 and CDR2 (germline): MNHNY, SVGAGI (reference sequence). J was trimmed by 5 bases and V by 8 bases; bases with no gene match: 3. Written as DNA, the CDR3 is TGTGCCAGCGGACAGGTTCACGAGCAGTACTTC. This codes for CASGQVHEQYF.

The chain has TRBV29-1 and TRBJ1-4, with a possible D match to TRBD1 (5 bases). CDR3 length equals 14 residues. V lost 5 bases and J 5 bases, leaving 15 bases between the germline ends. Germline assignment: CDR1 SQVTM and CDR2 ANQGSEA. This chain's CDR3 is CSVCQGTQNEKLFF. In DNA, the CDR3 is TGCAGCGTTTGCCAGGGAACCCAGAATGAAAAACTGTTTTTT.

This clone was observed a few times. The CDR3 bases are TGTGCCAGCAGCGTAGTCGGGACAGGGTTCGATGAGCAGTTCTTC. It encodes CASSVVGTGFDEQFF. The chain uses TRBV9 and TRBJ2-1; 9 bases align to TRBD1. Germline V gene lookup returns CDR1 SGDLS and CDR2 YYNGEE. This CDR3 spans 15 amino acids. V gave up 0 bases and J gave up 8 bases; unmatched junction bases: 6.

This rearrangement joins TRBV7-4 to TRBJ1-5; perhaps TRBD1 as D (6 bases). V lost 5 bases, J lost 9 bases, and 23 bases lay in between. Germline assignment: CDR1 SGHVT and CDR2 SQSDAQ. The CDR3 is made up of 16 amino acids. The CDR3 DNA reads as TGTGCCAGCAGCCCCGGGGCCAGGGGCGGGCGTCGGCCCCAGCATTTT. As protein: CASSPGARGGRRPQHF.

This clone has a handful of counts. Within the sample, other DNA sequences also encode this same CDR3. J is TRBJ2-1 and V is TRBV9, with 8 bases that match TRBD2. Per the germline V gene, CDR1 is SGDLS and CDR2 is YYNGEE. Germline trimming cut 2 bases from V and 4 bases from J; bases unmatched to any gene: 5. CDR3 length equals 15 residues. The CDR3 loop is CASSVGTSGYNEQFF. CDR3 bases: TGTGCCAGCAGCGTGGGAACTAGCGGTTACAATGAGCAGTTCTTC. The entire variable domain, with the rest obtained from reference TRBV9 and TRBJ2-1, is as follows: DSGVTQTPKHLITATGQRVTLRCSPRSGDLSVYWYQQSLDQGLQFLIQYYNGEERAKGNILERFSAQQFPDLHSELNLSSLELGDSALYFCASSVGTSGYNEQFFGPGTRLTVL.

This chain links TRBV7-2 with TRBJ2-7, with 7 bases matching TRBD2. This CDR3 has 15 amino acids. Germline loops: CDR1 SGHTA, CDR2 FQGNSA. The trim removed 5 bases at V and 0 bases at J, leaving 7 bases unmatched. The CDR3 reads CASSLGLRASYEQYF. CDR3 DNA: TGTGCCAGCAGCCTGGGACTACGAGCCTCCTACGAGCAGTACTTC.

This clone has a count of ten or more. This chain connects TRBV7-9 to TRBJ2-3; tentative D call: TRBD2 (5 bases). This CDR3 contains 13 residues. Germline V CDR1 and CDR2: SEHNR, FQNEAQ (reference sequence). Trimming left V 3 bases short and J 5 bases short, with 9 bases between. The CDR3 is CASSLRVIDTQYF. CDR3 DNA: TGTGCCAGCAGCTTGAGGGTGATAGATACGCAGTATTTT.

The chain employs TRBV5-4 and TRBJ1-2; 8 bases map to TRBD1. Trimming took 5 bases from V and 8 from J; bases not matched to a gene: 5. The germline V gene encodes CDR1 SGHNT and CDR2 YYREEE (reference sequence). The CDR3 loop spans 12 amino acids. The CDR3 region has the DNA TGTGCCAGCAGTTATACAGGGGGGGGCTACACCTTC. Protein product: CASSYTGGGYTF.

Only a few counts were recorded for this clone. The chain carries TRBV6-5 and TRBJ1-2; unclear D gene. CDR3 length equals 12 residues. Germline V gene lookup returns CDR1 MNHEY and CDR2 SVGAGI. The V and J ends lost 6 bases and 7 bases respectively, with 12 bases between them. The CDR3 bases are TGTGCCAGCAGAAGGCCGACAACTGGCTACACCTTC. The encoded protein is CASRRPTTGYTF.

This clone came up a few times. The V gene is TRBV9, the J gene TRBJ2-3; no clear D. The CDR3 totals 14 residues. V was trimmed by 3 bases and J by 0 bases, leaving 8 bases between them. CDR1 and CDR2 from the germline V gene are SGDLS and YYNGEE. CDR3 DNA sequence: TGTGCCAGCAGCGCACTATCTAGCACAGATACGCAGTATTTT. Its protein product is CASSALSSTDTQYF.

V and J are TRBV2 and TRBJ2-2; TRBD2 is a possible D gene (6 bases). Germline V gene data show CDR1 as SNHLY and CDR2 as FYNNEI. The CDR3 contains 14 residues. The V end lost 6 bases, the J end lost 3 bases, and 11 bases lay between the germline ends. CDR3 DNA sequence: TGTGCCAGCAGCGGGGGACTGTACACCGGGGAGCTGTTTTTT. Its translation: CASSGGLYTGELFF.

In this sample, this clone turned up a few times. The chain recombines TRBV7-3 with TRBJ1-1; D is unclear. CDR1 and CDR2 (germline): SGHTA, FQGTGA. This CDR3 spans 13 amino acids. V lost 2 bases to trimming and J lost 5 bases, with 9 bases between them. The CDR3 DNA is TGTGCCAGCAGCTTAGATTGGGGTACTGAAGCTTTCTTT. As protein: CASSLDWGTEAFF.

The chain has TRBV7-2 and TRBJ2-3; 7 bases are a match to TRBD1. J gave up 0 bases and V 5 bases, and 17 bases lay outside the gene matches. Germline CDR1 and CDR2: SGHTA and FQGNSA. The CDR3 has 19 amino acids. This CDR3 is CASSPGWDRGLGSTDTQYF. CDR3 sequence (DNA): TGTGCCAGCAGCCCGGGGTGGGACAGAGGGCTCGGGAGCACAGATACGCAGTATTTT.

This chain links TRBV28 with TRBJ2-2, with D tentatively TRBD1 (5 bases). Trimming cost V 3 bases and J 4 bases, with 15 bases left between them. The CDR3 totals 16 residues. Germline V lookup: CDR1 MDHEN, CDR2 SYDVKM. CDR3 region: CASSFQGQLITGELFF. The CDR3 nucleotides are TGTGCCAGCAGTTTCCAGGGCCAACTTATCACCGGGGAGCTGTTTTTT.

The chain links TRBV5-1 to TRBJ2-5, with D possibly being TRBD1 or TRBD2 (5 bases each). The CDR3 length is 14 residues. V dropped 5 bases and J dropped 1 base, with 12 bases sitting between them. Germline V CDR1 and CDR2: SGHRS, YFSETQ. The chain's CDR3 is CASSPGTAQETQYF. The CDR3 DNA is TGCGCCAGCAGTCCTGGGACGGCCCAAGAGACCCAGTACTTC.

This chain joins TRBV27 and TRBJ2-3; 12 bases are shared with TRBD2. The CDR3 is made up of 15 amino acids. V dropped 7 bases and J dropped 6; count of bases not matched to a gene: 8. Looked up from germline, CDR1 is MNHEY and CDR2 is SMNVEV (reference sequence). CDR3 amino acids: CASTTGLAGTDTQYF. CDR3 nucleotide sequence: TGTGCCAGCACCACCGGACTAGCGGGAACGGATACGCAGTATTTT.

This clone was seen a few times. The rearrangement links TRBV28 to TRBJ2-1; 7 bases agree with TRBD2. Germline values: CDR1 MDHEN, CDR2 SYDVKM. This CDR3 is 15 amino acids long. V dropped 0 bases and J dropped 6; count of bases not matched to a gene: 5. In DNA form, the CDR3 reads TGTGCCAGCAGTTTATGGGCGGGAGACGGCAATGAGCAGTTCTTC. Translation: CASSLWAGDGNEQFF.